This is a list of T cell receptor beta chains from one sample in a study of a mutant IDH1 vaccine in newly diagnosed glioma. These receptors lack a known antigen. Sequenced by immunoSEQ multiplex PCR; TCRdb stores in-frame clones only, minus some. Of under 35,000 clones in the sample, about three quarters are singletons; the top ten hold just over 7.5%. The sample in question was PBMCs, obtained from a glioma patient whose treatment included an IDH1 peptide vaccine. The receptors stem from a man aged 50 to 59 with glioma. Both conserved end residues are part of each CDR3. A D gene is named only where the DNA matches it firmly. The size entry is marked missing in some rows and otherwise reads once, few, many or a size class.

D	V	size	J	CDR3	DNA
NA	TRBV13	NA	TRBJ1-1	CASSLAGAYTEAFF	TGTGCCAGCAGCCTGGCAGGGGCCTACACTGAAGCTTTCTTT
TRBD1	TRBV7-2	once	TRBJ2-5	CASSLNGRGLGTQYF	TGTGCCAGCAGCTTAAACGGCAGGGGGCTAGGGACCCAGTACTTC
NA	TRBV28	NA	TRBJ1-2	CASRPPGINGYTF	TGTGCCAGCAGACCCCCAGGAATCAATGGCTACACCTTC
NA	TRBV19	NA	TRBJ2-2	CASSIGGANTGELFF	TGTGCCAGTAGTATAGGGGGGGCGAACACCGGGGAGCTGTTTTTT
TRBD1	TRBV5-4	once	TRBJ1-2	CASSKNLQGNYGYTF	TGTGCCAGCAGCAAGAACTTACAGGGGAACTATGGCTACACCTTC
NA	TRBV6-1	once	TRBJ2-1	CASVLRGDNYNEQFF	TGTGCCAGCGTCCTTCGCGGGGACAACTACAATGAGCAGTTCTTC
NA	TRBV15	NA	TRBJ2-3	CATSFTDTQYF	TGTGCCACCAGCTTCACTGATACGCAGTATTTT
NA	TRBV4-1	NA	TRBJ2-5	CASSPSGGARQETQYF	TGCGCCAGCAGCCCCTCTGGGGGGGCCCGGCAAGAGACCCAGTACTTC
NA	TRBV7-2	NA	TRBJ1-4	CASRKEGGLANEKLFF	TGTGCCAGCAGAAAAGAGGGGGGCTTGGCTAATGAAAAACTGTTTTTT
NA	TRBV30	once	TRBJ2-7	CAWSVVSGTGSYEQYF	TGTGCCTGGAGTGTAGTCTCGGGAACAGGGAGTTACGAGCAGTACTTC
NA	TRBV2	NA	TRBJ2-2	CASSEAQGIRGELFF	TGTGCCAGCAGTGAAGCTCAGGGTATACGGGGGGAGCTGTTTTTT
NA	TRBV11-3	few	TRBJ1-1	CASSLRQSKTEAFF	TGTGCCAGCAGCCTACGACAGAGTAAGACTGAAGCTTTCTTT
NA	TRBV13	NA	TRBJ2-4	CATSEGRGIAKNIQYF	TGTGCCACCAGTGAGGGTAGAGGGATAGCCAAAAACATTCAGTACTTC
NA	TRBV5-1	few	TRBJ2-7	CASSLIGESYEQYF	TGCGCCAGCAGCTTGATAGGTGAGTCCTACGAGCAGTACTTC
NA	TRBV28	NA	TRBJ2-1	CASSWGVSYNEQFF	TGTGCCAGCAGTTGGGGGGTTTCCTACAATGAGCAGTTCTTC
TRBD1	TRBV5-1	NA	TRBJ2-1	CASSPGQGDEQFF	TGCGCCAGCAGCCCGGGACAGGGAGATGAGCAGTTCTTC
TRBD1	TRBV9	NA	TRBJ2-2	CASSPSGGYWNTGELFF	TGTGCCAGCAGCCCCTCAGGGGGATATTGGAACACCGGGGAGCTGTTTTTT
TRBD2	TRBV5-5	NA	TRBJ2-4	CASSSTGGVAKNIQYF	TGTGCCAGCAGCTCGACGGGGGGTGTAGCCAAAAACATTCAGTACTTC
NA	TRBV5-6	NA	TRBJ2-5	CASSFGEETQYF	TGTGCCAGCAGCTTCGGAGAAGAGACCCAGTACTTC
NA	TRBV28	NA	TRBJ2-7	CASSVTNEQYF	TGTGCCAGCAGTGTGACTAACGAGCAGTACTTC
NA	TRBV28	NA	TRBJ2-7	CASSLTGGVSYEQYF	TGTGCCAGCAGTCTTACCGGCGGGGTCTCCTACGAGCAGTACTTC
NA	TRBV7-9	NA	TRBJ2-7	CASSLAAAGEQYF	TGTGCCAGCAGCTTGGCTGCGGCGGGGGAGCAGTACTTC
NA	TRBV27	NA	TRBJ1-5	CASRPGGSTPQHF	TGTGCCAGCAGACCCGGGGGTTCTACGCCCCAGCATTTT
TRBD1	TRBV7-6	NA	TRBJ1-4	CATSPGTGENEKLFF	TGTGCCACTTCACCCGGGACAGGGGAAAATGAAAAACTGTTTTTT
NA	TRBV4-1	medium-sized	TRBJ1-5	CASSQGGGDQPQHF	TGCGCCAGCAGCCAAGGGGGTGGGGATCAGCCCCAGCATTTT
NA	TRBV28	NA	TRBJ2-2	CASRWTDTGELFF	TGTGCCAGCAGGTGGACAGACACCGGGGAGCTGTTTTTT
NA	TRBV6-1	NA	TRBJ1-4	CASSAMDGDEKLFF	TGTGCCAGCAGTGCAATGGACGGGGATGAAAAACTGTTTTTT
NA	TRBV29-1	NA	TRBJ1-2	CSVLDSYYGYTF	TGCAGCGTTTTGGACAGTTACTATGGCTACACCTTC
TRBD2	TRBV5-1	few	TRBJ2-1	CASSWTSGSGEQFF	TGCGCCAGCAGCTGGACTAGCGGGAGTGGGGAGCAGTTCTTC
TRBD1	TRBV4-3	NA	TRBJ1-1	CASGRTGGTEAFF	TGCGCCAGCGGACGGACAGGTGGCACTGAAGCTTTCTTT
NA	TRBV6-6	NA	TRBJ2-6	CASSPDSAGANVLTF	TGTGCCAGCAGTCCTGACAGCGCTGGGGCCAACGTCCTGACTTTC
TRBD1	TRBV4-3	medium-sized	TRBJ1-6	CASSLGGTGVNSPLHF	TGCGCCAGCAGCCTCGGAGGGACAGGGGTAAATTCACCCCTCCACTTT
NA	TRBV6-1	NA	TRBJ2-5	CASSVLAAQETQYF	TGTGCCAGCAGTGTATTAGCGGCCCAAGAGACCCAGTACTTC
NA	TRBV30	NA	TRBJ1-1	CAWTVGARAEAFF	TGTGCCTGGACTGTAGGGGCCCGCGCTGAAGCTTTCTTT
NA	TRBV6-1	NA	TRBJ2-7	CASREGRLNEQYF	TGTGCCAGCAGGGAGGGGCGATTGAACGAGCAGTACTTC
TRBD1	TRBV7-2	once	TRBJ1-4	CASSPTGGDFEKLFF	TGTGCCAGCAGCCCCACAGGGGGCGATTTTGAAAAACTGTTTTTT
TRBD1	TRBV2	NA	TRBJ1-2	CASRGQPAWGYTF	TGTGCCAGCAGGGGACAGCCAGCCTGGGGCTACACCTTC
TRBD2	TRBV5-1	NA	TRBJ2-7	CASREGGYEQYF	TGCGCCAGCAGAGAGGGAGGGTATGAGCAGTACTTC
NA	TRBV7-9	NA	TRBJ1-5	CASTPLRVASNQPQHF	TGTGCCAGCACCCCCCTGCGGGTCGCTAGCAATCAGCCCCAGCATTTT
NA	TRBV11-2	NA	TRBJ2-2	CASSLGTGTNTGELFF	TGTGCCAGCAGCCTCGGGACGGGGACGAACACCGGGGAGCTGTTTTTT
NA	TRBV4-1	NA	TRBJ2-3	CASLPAIGSDTQYF	TGCGCCAGCCTCCCGGCGATTGGTAGTGATACGCAGTATTTT
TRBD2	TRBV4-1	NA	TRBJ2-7	CASKPGGGRDEQYF	TGCGCCAGTAAGCCGGGGGGGGGCCGAGACGAGCAGTACTTC
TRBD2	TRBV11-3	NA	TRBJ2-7	CASSLEASGNYEQYF	TGTGCCAGCAGCCTAGAGGCTAGCGGTAACTACGAGCAGTACTTC
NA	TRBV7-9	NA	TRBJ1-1	CASSSQGNTEAFF	TGTGCCAGCAGCTCCCAGGGGAACACTGAAGCTTTCTTT
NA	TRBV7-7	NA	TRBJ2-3	CASSLIAASTDTQYF	TGTGCTAGCAGCCTCATCGCGGCCAGCACAGATACGCAGTATTTT
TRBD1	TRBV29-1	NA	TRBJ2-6	CSVSEFVYRGHSGANVLTF	TGCAGCGTTTCTGAATTTGTGTACAGGGGGCACTCTGGGGCCAACGTCCTGACTTTC
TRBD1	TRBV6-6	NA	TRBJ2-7	CASSSGTVPHEQYF	TGTGCCAGTTCGTCCGGGACAGTTCCCCACGAGCAGTACTTC
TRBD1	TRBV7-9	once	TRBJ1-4	CASSPRTGLAEKLFF	TGTGCCAGCAGCCCCAGGACAGGGTTGGCTGAAAAACTGTTTTTT
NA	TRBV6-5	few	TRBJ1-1	CASSFGWNTEAFF	TGTGCCAGCAGCTTCGGTTGGAACACTGAAGCTTTCTTT